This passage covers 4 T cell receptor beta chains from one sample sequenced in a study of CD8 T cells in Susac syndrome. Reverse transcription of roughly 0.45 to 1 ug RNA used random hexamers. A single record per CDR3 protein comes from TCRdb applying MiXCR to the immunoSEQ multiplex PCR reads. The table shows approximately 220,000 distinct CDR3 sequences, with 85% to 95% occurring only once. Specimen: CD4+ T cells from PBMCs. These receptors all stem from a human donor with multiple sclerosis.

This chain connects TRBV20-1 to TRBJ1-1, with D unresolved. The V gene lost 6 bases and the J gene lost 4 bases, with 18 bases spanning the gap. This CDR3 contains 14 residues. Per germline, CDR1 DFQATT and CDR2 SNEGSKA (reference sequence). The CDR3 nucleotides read TGCAGTGCCTCAATCCAGACGGTCCGCACTGAAGCTTTCTTT. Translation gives CSASIQTVRTEAFF.

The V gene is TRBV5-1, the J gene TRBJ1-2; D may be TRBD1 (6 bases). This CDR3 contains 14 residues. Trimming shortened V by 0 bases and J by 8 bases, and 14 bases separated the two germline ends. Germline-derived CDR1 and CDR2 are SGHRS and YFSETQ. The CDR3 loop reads CASSLGAGDGGYTF. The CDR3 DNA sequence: TGCGCCAGCAGCTTGGGTGCAGGGGACGGAGGCTACACCTTC.

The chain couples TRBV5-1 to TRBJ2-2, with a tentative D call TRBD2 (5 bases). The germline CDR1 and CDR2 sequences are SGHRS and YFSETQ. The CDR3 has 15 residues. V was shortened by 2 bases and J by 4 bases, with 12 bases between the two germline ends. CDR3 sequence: CASSFSTAATGELFF. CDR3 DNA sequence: TGCGCCAGCAGCTTCTCCACAGCGGCCACCGGGGAGCTGTTTTTT. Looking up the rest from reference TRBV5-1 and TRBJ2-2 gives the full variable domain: KAGVTQTPRYLIKTRGQQVTLSCSPISGHRSVSWYQQTPGQGLQFLFEYFSETQRNKGNFPGRFSGRQFSNSRSEMNVSTLELGDSALYLCASSFSTAATGELFFGEGSRLTVL.

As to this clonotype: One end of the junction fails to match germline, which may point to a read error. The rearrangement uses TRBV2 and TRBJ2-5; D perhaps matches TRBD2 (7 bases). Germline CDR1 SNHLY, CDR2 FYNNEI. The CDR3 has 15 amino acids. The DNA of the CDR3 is TGTGCCAGCAGAGAAGCTAACGGGGGGCACGAGACCCAGTACTTC. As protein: CASREANGGHETQYF.